These 8 T cell receptor beta chains were all obtained from the same sample, sequenced in a study of CD8 T cells in ankylosing spondylitis. Study-level points and caveats: A TCR beta motif made of several highly homologous variants seemed typical of ankylosing spondylitis blood.

MiXCR, applied by TCRdb to the 5' RACE reads, yields one record per CDR3 protein. The sample has fewer than 550,000 distinct CDR3 sequences, roughly 5% seen once. Their cognate antigens are unknown. Sequences were obtained from blood, either unsorted or a sorted T cell fraction (not recorded which). The receptors were sampled from a male donor with ankylosing spondylitis.

This clonotype was picked up many times. CDR3: CASSLGQWNTEAFF. CDR3 sequence (DNA): TGTGCCAGCAGCTTAGGGCAGTGGAACACTGAAGCTTTCTTT. The chain employs TRBV11-2 and TRBJ1-1; D is unresolved. From germline, CDR1 is SGHAT and CDR2 FQNNGV. The CDR3 totals 14 residues. The germline V and J ends were trimmed by 1 base and 1 base, with 7 bases remaining between them.

This clonotype was counted ten times or more. The chain is built from TRBV29-1 and TRBJ2-7, with TRBD2 matching over 9 bases. The length of the CDR3 is 14 residues. Unmatched junction bases numbered 10, after V lost 7 bases and J lost 3 bases. Germline V gene lookup returns CDR1 SQVTM and CDR2 ANQGSEA. CDR3 nucleotide sequence: TGCAGCGCAGGAGCGGGACTAGCTGTCTACGAGCAGTACTTC. Amino acids: CSAGAGLAVYEQYF.

This clonotype was observed many times. This chain uses TRBV9 with TRBJ2-3, with D perhaps TRBD1 (5 bases). The CDR3 has 15 amino acids. The germline V gene encodes CDR1 SGDLS and CDR2 YYNGEE. V lost 4 bases, J lost 0 bases, and 12 bases lay in between. The DNA of the CDR3 is TGTGCCAGCAGCCAAGGGGCGCCCAGCACAGATACGCAGTATTTT. Protein: CASSQGAPSTDTQYF.

This clonotype has ten or more counts. The chain uses TRBV4-3 and TRBJ2-7, with D hard to call. The CDR3 has 13 amino acids. The germline CDR1 and CDR2 sequences are LGHNA and YSLEER. V lost 3 bases and J 6 bases, leaving 12 bases between the germline ends. The CDR3 coding sequence is TGCGCCAGCAGCCACCTACATGTGGGCGAGCAGTACTTC. Its translation is CASSHLHVGEQYF.

This clonotype showed up many times. The rearrangement links TRBV5-1 to TRBJ2-3; 8 bases match TRBD1. V lost 2 bases, J lost 4 bases, and 6 bases stayed unmatched. This CDR3 contains 15 residues. Germline V gives CDR1 SGHRS, CDR2 YFSETQ. The CDR3 DNA reads TGCGCCAGCAGCTTCGGCCTGGGACAGGCAGATACGCAGTATTTT. Amino acid sequence: CASSFGLGQADTQYF.

This clonotype was seen at least ten times. This chain uses TRBV27 with TRBJ1-6; D ambiguous. The CDR3 is 15 amino acids. Germline values: CDR1 MNHEY, CDR2 SMNVEV (reference sequence). V lost 8 bases and J 0 bases, leaving 11 bases between the germline ends. The CDR3 nucleotides are TGTGCCAGCGCCCGTCTAGACTCCTATAATTCACCCCTCCACTTT. Residues: CASARLDSYNSPLHF.

This clonotype came up many times. The rearrangement links TRBV20-1 to TRBJ2-7, with TRBD1 matching 7 bases. CDR1 and CDR2 (germline): DFQATT, SNEGSKA (reference sequence). This CDR3 is built from 13 residues. V dropped 6 bases and J dropped 2; count of bases not matched to a gene: 7. The CDR3 bases are TGCAGTGCCGGCCGGGACAGTCCCTACGAGCAGTACTTC. It codes for CSAGRDSPYEQYF.

The gene calls are TRBV29-1 and TRBJ2-5; no clear D gene. Germline values: CDR1 SQVTM, CDR2 ANQGSEA. V dropped 6 bases and J dropped 4 bases, with 9 bases sitting between them. CDR3 length: 11 amino acids. DNA for the CDR3: TGCAGCGTGGGAAATCGAGAGACCCAGTACTTC. Translating it yields CSVGNRETQYF. Complete variable domain (other parts from reference TRBV29-1 and TRBJ2-5): SAVISQKPSRDICQRGTSLTIQCQVDSQVTMMFWYRQQPGQSLTLIATANQGSEATYESGFVIDKFPISRPNLTFSTLTVSNMSPEDSSIYLCSVGNRETQYFGPGTRLLVL.